The entry that follows covers one T cell receptor (beta chain) sequence. Antigen specificity is unknown. This record comes from a study of cytomegalovirus exposure and HLA in healthy donors. A multiplex PCR was run with 60 Vbeta primers and 13 Jbeta primers. The table came from immunoSEQ multiplex PCR; TCRdb's copy has only in-frame clones and leaves some out. The sample consists of about 150,000 clones, 60% to 80% of them appearing once. Study results and limitations: Across donors, presence/absence analyses took sequencing depth to be roughly uniform. In a later analysis, TCR beta V- and J-gene trimming showed a link to a missense DCLRE1C variant.

This CDR3 spans 14 amino acids. Trimming cost V 6 bases and J 11 bases; bases outside gene matches: 14. Germline CDR1 MNHEY, CDR2 SMNVEV (reference sequence). The chain joins TRBV27 to TRBJ1-1; 8 nucleotides agree with TRBD1. Material: PBMCs. This receptor was obtained from a woman in her 30s in good health and CMV-seronegative. CDR3 sequence (DNA): TGTGCCAGCAGGGCCGGACAGGGATTTGATGCGGCTTTCTTT. Its protein is CASRAGQGFDAAFF.